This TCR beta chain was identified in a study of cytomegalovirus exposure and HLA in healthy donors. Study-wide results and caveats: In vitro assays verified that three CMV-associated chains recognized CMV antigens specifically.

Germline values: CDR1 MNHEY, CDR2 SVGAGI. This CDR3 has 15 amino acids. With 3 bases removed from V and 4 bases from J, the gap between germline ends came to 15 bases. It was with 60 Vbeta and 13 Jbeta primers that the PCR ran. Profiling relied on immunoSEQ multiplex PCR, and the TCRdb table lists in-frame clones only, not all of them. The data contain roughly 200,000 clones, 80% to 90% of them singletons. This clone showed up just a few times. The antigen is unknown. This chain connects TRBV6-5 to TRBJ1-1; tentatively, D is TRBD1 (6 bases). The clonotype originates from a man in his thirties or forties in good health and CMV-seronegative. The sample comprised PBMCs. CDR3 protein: CASSYWNRVATEAFF. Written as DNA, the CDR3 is TGTGCCAGCAGTTATTGGAACAGGGTAGCCACTGAAGCTTTCTTT.